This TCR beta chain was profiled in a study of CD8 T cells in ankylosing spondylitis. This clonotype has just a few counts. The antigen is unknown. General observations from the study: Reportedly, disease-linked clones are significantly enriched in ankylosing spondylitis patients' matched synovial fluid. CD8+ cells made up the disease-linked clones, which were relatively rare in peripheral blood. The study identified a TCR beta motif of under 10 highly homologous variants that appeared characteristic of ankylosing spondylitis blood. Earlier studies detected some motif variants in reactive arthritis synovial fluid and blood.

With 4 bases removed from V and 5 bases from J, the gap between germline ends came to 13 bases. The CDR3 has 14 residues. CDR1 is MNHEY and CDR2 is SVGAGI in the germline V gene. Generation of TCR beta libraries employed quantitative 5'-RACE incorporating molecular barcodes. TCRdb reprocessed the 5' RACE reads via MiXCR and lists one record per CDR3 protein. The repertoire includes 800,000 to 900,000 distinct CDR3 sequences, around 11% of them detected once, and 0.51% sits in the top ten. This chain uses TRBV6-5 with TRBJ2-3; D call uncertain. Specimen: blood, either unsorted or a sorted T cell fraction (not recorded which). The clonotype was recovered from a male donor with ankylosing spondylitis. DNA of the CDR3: TGTGCCAGCAGTTCGACGGTCCGTGGAGATACGCAGTATTTT. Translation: CASSSTVRGDTQYF.